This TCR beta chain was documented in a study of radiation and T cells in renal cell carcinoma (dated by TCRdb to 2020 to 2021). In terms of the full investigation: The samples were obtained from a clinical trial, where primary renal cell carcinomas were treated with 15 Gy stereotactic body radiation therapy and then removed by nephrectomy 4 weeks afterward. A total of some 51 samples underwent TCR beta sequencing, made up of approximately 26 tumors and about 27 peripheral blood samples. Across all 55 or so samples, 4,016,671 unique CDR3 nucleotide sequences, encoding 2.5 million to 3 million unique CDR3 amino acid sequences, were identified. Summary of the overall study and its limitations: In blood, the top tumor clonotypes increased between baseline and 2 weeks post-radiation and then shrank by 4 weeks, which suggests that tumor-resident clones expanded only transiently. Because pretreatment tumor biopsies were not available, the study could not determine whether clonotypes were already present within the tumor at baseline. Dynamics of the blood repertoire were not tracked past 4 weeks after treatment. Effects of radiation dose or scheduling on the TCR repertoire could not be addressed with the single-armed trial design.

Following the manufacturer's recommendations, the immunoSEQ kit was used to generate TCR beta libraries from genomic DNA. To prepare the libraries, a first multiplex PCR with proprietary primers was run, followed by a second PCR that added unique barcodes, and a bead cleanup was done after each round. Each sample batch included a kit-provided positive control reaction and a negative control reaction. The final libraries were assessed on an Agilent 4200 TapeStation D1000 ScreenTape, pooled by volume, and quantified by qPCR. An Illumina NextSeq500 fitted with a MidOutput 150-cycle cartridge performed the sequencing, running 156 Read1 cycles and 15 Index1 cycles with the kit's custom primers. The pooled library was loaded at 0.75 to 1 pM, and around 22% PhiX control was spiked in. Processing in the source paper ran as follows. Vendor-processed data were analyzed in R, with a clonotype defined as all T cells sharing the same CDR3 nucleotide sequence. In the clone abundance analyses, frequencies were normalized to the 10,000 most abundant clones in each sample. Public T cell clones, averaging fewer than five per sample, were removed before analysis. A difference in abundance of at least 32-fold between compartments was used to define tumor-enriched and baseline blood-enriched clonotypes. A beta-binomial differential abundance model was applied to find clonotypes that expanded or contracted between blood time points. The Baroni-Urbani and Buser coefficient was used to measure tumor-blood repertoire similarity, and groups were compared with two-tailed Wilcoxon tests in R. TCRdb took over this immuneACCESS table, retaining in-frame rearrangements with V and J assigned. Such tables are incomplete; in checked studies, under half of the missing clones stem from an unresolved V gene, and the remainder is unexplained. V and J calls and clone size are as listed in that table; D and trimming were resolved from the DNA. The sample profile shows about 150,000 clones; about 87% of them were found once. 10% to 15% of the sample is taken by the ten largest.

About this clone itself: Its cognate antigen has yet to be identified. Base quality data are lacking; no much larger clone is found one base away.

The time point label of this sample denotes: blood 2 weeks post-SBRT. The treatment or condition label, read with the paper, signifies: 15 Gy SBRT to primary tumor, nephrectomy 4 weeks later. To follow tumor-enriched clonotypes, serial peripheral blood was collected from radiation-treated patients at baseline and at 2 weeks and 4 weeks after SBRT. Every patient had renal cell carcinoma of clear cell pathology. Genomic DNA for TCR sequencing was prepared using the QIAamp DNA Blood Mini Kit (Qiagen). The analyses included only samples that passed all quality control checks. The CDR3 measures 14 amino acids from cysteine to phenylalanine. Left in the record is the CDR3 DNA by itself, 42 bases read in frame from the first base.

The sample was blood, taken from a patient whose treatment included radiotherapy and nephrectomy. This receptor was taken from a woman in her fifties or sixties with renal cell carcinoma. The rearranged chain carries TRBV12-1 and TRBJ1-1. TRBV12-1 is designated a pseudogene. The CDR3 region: CASSLHQPNTEAFF. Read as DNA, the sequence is TGTGCCAGCAGCTTACACCAGCCTAACACTGAAGCTTTCTTT.